This record concerns one T cell receptor (beta chain) sequence. Its antigen remains undetermined. No base-level quality is on record; no much larger clone is a single base apart. Libraries were constructed by PCR. Sequencing was performed on an Illumina HiSeq 2500. To reduce PCR and sequencing biases, unique molecular identifiers were built into the TCR beta cDNA libraries. Every 1 to 10 million input T cells yielded approximately 500,000 cDNA molecules, meaning each molecule approximated one T cell. Patient libraries were prepared and sequenced with the same protocol used for the earlier healthy control dataset. Samples belonging to the same batch were prepared together, multiplexed and sequenced on a shared HiSeq lane. The authors processed their data as follows. MIGEC was used to process the raw barcoded reads, and molecular identifier groups with only a single read were discarded before consensus assembly and CDR3 extraction. Clonotype tables were post-analysed with VDJtools, and diversity was normalized by down-sampling all datasets to the smallest sample size. In repertoire overlap clustering, CDR3 amino acid sequences, but not nucleotide sequences, were matched to correct batch-related cross-sample contamination. TCRdb trimmed public reads at Q25 via fastp, called clones via MiXCR and kept in-frame beta chains. For every CDR3 protein sequence, its rows merge into one entry that carries the most common genes and DNA. V and J calls and clone size were set by TCRdb, not the authors. The sample table contains about 540,000 distinct CDR3 sequences; only one count was recorded for about a third of them. The ten biggest clones cover 4.5% to 7.5% of the sample.

TCR beta repertoires were profiled from peripheral blood of under 15 young patients with multiple sclerosis to demonstrate the VDJtools post-analysis software. The patients with multiple sclerosis were children and adolescents between roughly 6 and 16 years of age. The data stem from a study of post-analysis software for immune sequencing data (dated by TCRdb to between 2014 and 2017). General notes on the study: The recorded disease courses included relapsing-remitting, secondary progressive and progressive-relapsing multiple sclerosis, and some patients had no subtype annotation. A subset of samples was prepared in parallel using single-end sample barcoding, then pooled and co-amplified after Illumina adapter ligation. The multiple sclerosis patient repertoires were compared with 10 to 12 previously published healthy control repertoires from donors aged roughly 6 to 25 years.

Spanning cysteine to phenylalanine, the CDR3 consists of 16 amino acids. Solely the CDR3 DNA is kept, with 48 bases framed from the first base. V lost 5 bases and J lost 11 bases, and the count of bases not matched to a germline gene is 20. CDR1 SGHVS and CDR2 FQNEAQ are derived from the germline V gene. What the work shows at the level of the full study, not this receptor alone: The multiple sclerosis patient group was slightly younger than the control group. Multiple sclerosis patients had significantly lower normalized Chao1 diversity than controls, a result that suggests substantial peripheral T-cell clonal expansion. Direct clustering with F measure showed strong co-clustering of samples prepared in the same batch, prompting a batch-effect correction. Patients showed significantly higher frequencies than controls for about five TRBV segments, among them TRBV5-6, TRBV5-1 and TRBV20-1.

The receptor comes from a girl between 2 and 17 years old with multiple sclerosis. Sequencing was performed on blood. The chain employs TRBV7-8 and TRBJ2-5; 7 bases in the middle match TRBD2. The CDR3 protein sequence reads: CASSPRREAGYNEQYF. The DNA sequence follows: TGTGCCAGCAGCCCCCGCCGGGAGGCGGGGTACAATGAGCAGTACTTC.